Listed below are T cell receptor beta chains from one sample, sequenced in a study of blood T cell repertoires in COVID-19. Measured with immunoSEQ multiplex PCR; TCRdb has only the in-frame clones, and not every one. Among some 400,000 clones listed, approximately 93% were seen once. The sequenced sample was PBMCs or T cells enriched from blood (not recorded which). These receptors came from a woman in her thirties or forties who had been exposed to COVID-19. The CDR3 runs from the conserved cysteine through the conserved F or W. D genes are given only for firm matches. The size entry is marked missing in some rows and otherwise reads once, few, many or a size class.

clone size,J gene,V gene,D gene,CDR3 DNA,CDR3 protein
.,TRBJ1-2,TRBV5-5,TRBD1,TGTGCCAGCAGCTTAGCCGGAACAGGGGCCAAAGGCGGCTATGGCTACACCTTC,CASSLAGTGAKGGYGYTF
.,TRBJ1-1,TRBV14,TRBD1,TGTGCCAGCAGCCCGCGACAGGGGGTGAACACTGAAGCTTTCTTT,CASSPRQGVNTEAFF
.,TRBJ2-2,TRBV2,TRBD2,TGTGCCAGCAAGGGTAGCGGGGCGAACACCGGGGAGCTGTTTTTT,CASKGSGANTGELFF
once,TRBJ1-2,TRBV2,.,TGTGCCAGCAGTGCAGGAGGTCCTAACTATGGCTACACCTTC,CASSAGGPNYGYTF
.,TRBJ1-1,TRBV5-1,TRBD1,TGCGCCAGCAGCTTGGGACAGGGAGGAGCTTTCTTT,CASSLGQGGAFF
.,TRBJ2-2,TRBV11-3,.,TGTGCCAGCAGCTCACCAGGGGGGTTAGTGACCGGGGAGCTGTTTTTT,CASSSPGGLVTGELFF
.,TRBJ2-3,TRBV6-4,TRBD1,TGTGCCAGCAGTCCGACAGGGGCCACAGATACGCAGTATTTT,CASSPTGATDTQYF
.,TRBJ2-7,TRBV5-6,.,TGTGCCAGCAGCTTGGTGCGGGGGCCCTCGACCTACGAGCAGTACTTC,CASSLVRGPSTYEQYF
.,TRBJ1-2,TRBV2,.,TGTGCCTCCCGGGGTATACAGAGCTATGGCTACACCTTC,CASRGIQSYGYTF
.,TRBJ1-5,TRBV19,TRBD1,TGTGCCAGTAGTCCTCGGACAGGGAATCAGCCCCAGCATTTT,CASSPRTGNQPQHF
.,TRBJ2-3,TRBV6-5,TRBD2,TGTGCCAGCAAAGCGGGGGGGGGCACAGATACGCAGTATTTT,CASKAGGGTDTQYF
.,TRBJ2-2,TRBV24-1,TRBD1,TGTGCCACCAGTCCCCGGACAGGGGGAACGAACACCGGGGAGCTGTTTTTT,CATSPRTGGTNTGELFF
.,TRBJ2-3,TRBV5-6,TRBD1,TGTGCCAGCAGCTTTTTAGGAACAGGGGGCGGAGATACGCAGTATTTT,CASSFLGTGGGDTQYF
.,TRBJ1-3,TRBV10-3,TRBD1,TGTGCCATCCAAGGACAGGGGGCTGGAAACACCATATATTTT,CAIQGQGAGNTIYF
.,TRBJ1-2,TRBV4-3,TRBD1,TGCGCCAGCAGCCAAAGCATCGGAGAGGGGGCGCGGTATGGCTACACCTTC,CASSQSIGEGARYGYTF
.,TRBJ2-1,TRBV6-5,.,TGTGCCAGCAGTTTCCCGACAGCCTCCTACAATGAGCAGTTCTTC,CASSFPTASYNEQFF
.,TRBJ2-5,TRBV14,TRBD1,TGTGCCAGCAGCCCAGCCAGGGGGGAGACCCAGTACTTC,CASSPARGETQYF
.,TRBJ1-1,TRBV11-3,.,TGTGCCAGCAGCCCCGGACTCAATGAAGCTTTCTTT,CASSPGLNEAFF
.,TRBJ1-2,TRBV19,TRBD1,TGTGCCAGTAGGGGACAGGGGCCTAGTGGCTACACCTTC,CASRGQGPSGYTF
.,TRBJ2-3,TRBV6-5,TRBD2,TGTGCCAGCAGCCGTAGCGGGGGGGCGACAGATACGCAGTATTTT,CASSRSGGATDTQYF
.,TRBJ1-2,TRBV19,TRBD1,TGTGCCAGTAGTGTACTTACAGGGGCGGACTATGGCTACACCTTC,CASSVLTGADYGYTF
.,TRBJ1-5,TRBV7-2,.,TGTGCCAGCAGCTTAGAAGCGAGGGTCTATAGCAATCAGCCCCAGCATTTT,CASSLEARVYSNQPQHF
.,TRBJ1-5,TRBV21-1,.,TGTGCCAGCAGCAAAAAACAGGGATGGAGCAATCAGCCCCAGCATTTT,CASSKKQGWSNQPQHF
.,TRBJ2-1,TRBV27,.,TGTGCCAGCAGTTCACTCTACAATGAGCAGTTCTTC,CASSSLYNEQFF
.,TRBJ2-1,TRBV7-2,TRBD2,TGTGCCAGCAGCCGCACCGGGACTAGCTACAATGAGCAGTTCTTC,CASSRTGTSYNEQFF
.,TRBJ1-1,TRBV7-2,.,TGTGCCAGCAGCTATGACAGCTTTTTGTTCGAAGCTTTCTTT,CASSYDSFLFEAFF
.,TRBJ1-2,TRBV10-3,.,TGTGCCATCAGAGGCGGGCCCCAGGAGGCTGGCTACACCTTC,CAIRGGPQEAGYTF
once,TRBJ1-1,TRBV2,.,TGTGCCAGCAAGACGGGGAGGAGGAACACTGAAGCTTTCTTT,CASKTGRRNTEAFF
.,TRBJ1-2,TRBV14,.,TGTGCCAGCAGCCAAGTGCGGGGATCTTCGGACACCTTC,CASSQVRGSSDTF
.,TRBJ2-3,TRBV6-4,.,TGTGCCAGCAGTCCAACAGGAAATAGGGATACGCAGTATTTT,CASSPTGNRDTQYF
.,TRBJ2-7,TRBV19,.,TGTGCCAGTAGTATGAGGCCTAGCGAACCCTACGAGCAGTACTTC,CASSMRPSEPYEQYF
.,TRBJ1-1,TRBV6-2/TRBV6-3,.,TGTGCCAGCAGTTACTCGATGTCGGGGATTGAAGCTTTCTTT,CASSYSMSGIEAFF
.,TRBJ1-2,TRBV19,.,TGTGCCAGTAGTATAGGGGGAGATGGCTACACCTTC,CASSIGGDGYTF
.,TRBJ2-5,TRBV7-2,.,TGTGCCAGCAGCACCTCCGGGACTCAAAAAGAGACCCAGTACTTC,CASSTSGTQKETQYF
once,TRBJ2-4,TRBV18,.,TGTGCCAGCTCACCGGGATCAGGGGTTTTTGCCAAAAACATTCAGTACTTC,CASSPGSGVFAKNIQYF
.,TRBJ1-2,TRBV7-2,.,TGTGCCAGCAGCTTAGAGGGGTTGGATGGCTACACCTTC,CASSLEGLDGYTF
.,TRBJ2-5,TRBV19,TRBD2,TGTGCCAGTAGTTTAGCGGGGGGCAGAGAGACCCAGTACTTC,CASSLAGGRETQYF
.,TRBJ1-2,TRBV18,TRBD1,TGTGCCAGCTCACCCGGACAGGGGCTGGGCTACACCTTC,CASSPGQGLGYTF
once,TRBJ1-1,TRBV4-2,TRBD1,TGTGCCAGCAGCCAAGATACAGGGGGCACTGAAGCTTTCTTT,CASSQDTGGTEAFF
.,TRBJ2-5,TRBV7-9,TRBD1,TGTGCCAGCAGCACCCGCGGGACAGGGTTAAGGGAGACCCAGTACTTC,CASSTRGTGLRETQYF
.,TRBJ1-3,TRBV9,TRBD1,TGTGCCAGCAGCAAAAGGGACAGGGGGTTGGTAAACACCATATATTTT,CASSKRDRGLVNTIYF
.,TRBJ2-7,TRBV11-1,.,TGTGCCAGCAGCTTAGAGGAGGGAATGGGGTCCTACGAGCAGTACTTC,CASSLEEGMGSYEQYF
.,TRBJ2-1,TRBV6-1,TRBD2,TGTGCCAGCAGTGTGACGTCCGGGACTAGCGGCGGGTTGGGGCAGTTCTTC,CASSVTSGTSGGLGQFF
once,TRBJ1-5,TRBV2,TRBD1,TGTGCCAGCAGTTTTACAGGGGGGAGACAGCCCCAGCATTTT,CASSFTGGRQPQHF
once,TRBJ2-2,TRBV19,.,TGTGCCAGTATTGACAGGTCTGGGAGCACCGGGGAGCTGTTTTTT,CASIDRSGSTGELFF
.,TRBJ1-5,TRBV19,.,TGTGCCAGTAGTATGCAGTATCAGCCCCAGCATTTT,CASSMQYQPQHF
.,TRBJ1-1,TRBV3-1/TRBV3-2,TRBD1,TGTGCCAGCAGCCACCGGACAGGGGTAAGGACTGAAGCTTTCTTT,CASSHRTGVRTEAFF
few,TRBJ2-7,TRBV16,.,TGTGCCAGCAGCCCAGGGCGGGGCCCGCGTTACTACGAGCAGTACTTC,CASSPGRGPRYYEQYF
.,TRBJ1-2,TRBV5-5,.,TGTGCCAGCAGCTTAAGTGGCAGTCTTAACTATGGCTACACCTTC,CASSLSGSLNYGYTF
.,TRBJ1-1,TRBV12-3/TRBV12-4,.,TGTGCCAGCAGTCGACAGGTTTACACTGAAGCTTTCTTT,CASSRQVYTEAFF
few,TRBJ2-2,TRBV29-1,TRBD2,TGCAGTGCCAAAAGGAAAACTAGCGGGAGTCCCGGGGAGCTGTTTTTT,CSAKRKTSGSPGELFF
.,TRBJ1-1,TRBV29-1,.,TGCAGCGTTCAGCCGGGGGAGGTAGCTTTCTTT,CSVQPGEVAFF